These 2 T cell receptor beta chains were all obtained from the same sample, sequenced in a study of shared T cell receptors in the human thymus. Produced via immunoSEQ multiplex PCR; TCRdb's table is partial and in-frame only. The top ten clones hold under 0.01% of a sample with hundreds of thousands of clones, 70% to 90% of them seen once. This sample also appeared in a second study, on human thymus T cells.

Sequenced material: thymocytes. These receptor sequences come from a boy under two years old with a congenital heart defect.

This sequence joins TRBV11-2 and TRBJ2-3; 9 bases match TRBD2. V was clipped by 0 bases and J by 5 bases; unmatched bases: 9. The CDR3 sequence is 17 residues long. CDR1 SGHAT and CDR2 FQNNGV come from the germline V gene. The CDR3 sequence is CASSLDTSGGLLDTQYF. The CDR3 DNA reads TGTGCCAGCAGCTTAGATACAAGCGGGGGGCTATTAGATACGCAGTATTTT.

The DNA of the CDR3 is TGCGCCAGCAGCCAAGACCTGGGACAGGGTAGAAACACCATATATTTT. It specifies CASSQDLGQGRNTIYF. V gene TRBV4-3 combines with J gene TRBJ1-3; TRBD1 matches at 9 bases. The CDR3 consists of 16 residues. Germline CDR1 LGHNA, CDR2 YSLEER. V shed 0 bases, J shed 5 bases, and the junction held 5 bases outside the gene matches.